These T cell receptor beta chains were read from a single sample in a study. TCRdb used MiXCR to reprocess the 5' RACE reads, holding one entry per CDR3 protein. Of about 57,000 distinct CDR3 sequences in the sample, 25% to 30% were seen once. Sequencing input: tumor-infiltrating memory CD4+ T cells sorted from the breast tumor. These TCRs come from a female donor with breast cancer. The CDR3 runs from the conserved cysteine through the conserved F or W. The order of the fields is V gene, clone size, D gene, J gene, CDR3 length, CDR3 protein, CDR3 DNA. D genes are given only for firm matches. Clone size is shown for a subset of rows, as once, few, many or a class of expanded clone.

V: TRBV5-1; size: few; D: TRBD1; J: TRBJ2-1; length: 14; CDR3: CASRTGTGREEQFF; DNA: TGCGCCAGCAGGACCGGGACAGGGAGGGAGGAGCAGTTCTTC
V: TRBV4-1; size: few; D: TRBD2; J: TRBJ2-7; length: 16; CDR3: CASSQGHSGVSYEQYF; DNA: TGCGCCAGCAGCCAGGGTCATAGCGGGGTTTCCTACGAGCAGTACTTC
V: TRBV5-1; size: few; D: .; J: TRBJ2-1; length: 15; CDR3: CASSFAESSYNEQFF; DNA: TGCGCCAGCAGTTTTGCGGAGAGCTCCTACAATGAGCAGTTCTTC
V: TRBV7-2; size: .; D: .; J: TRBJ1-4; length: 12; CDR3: CASRRGGEKLFF; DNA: TGTGCCAGCCGGCGTGGGGGAGAAAAACTGTTTTTT
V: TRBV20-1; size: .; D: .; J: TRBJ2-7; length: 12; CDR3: CSASPAVYEQYF; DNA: TGCAGTGCGAGCCCAGCGGTCTACGAGCAGTACTTC
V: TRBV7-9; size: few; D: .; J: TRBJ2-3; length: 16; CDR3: CASSLTGGGSTDTQYF; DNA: TGTGCCAGCAGCTTAACAGGTGGCGGTAGCACAGATACGCAGTATTTT
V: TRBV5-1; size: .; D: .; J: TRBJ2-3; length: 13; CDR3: CASSIGAADTQYF; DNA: TGCGCCAGCAGCATTGGGGCGGCAGATACGCAGTATTTT
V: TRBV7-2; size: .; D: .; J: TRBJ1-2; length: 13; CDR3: CASSPPGRSPHSF; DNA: TGTGCCAGCAGCCCCCCCGGGCGGAGTCCGCACAGCTTC
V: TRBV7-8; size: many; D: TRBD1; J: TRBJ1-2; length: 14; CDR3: CASSLATGAYGYTF; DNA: TGTGCCAGCAGCTTAGCAACAGGGGCCTATGGCTACACCTTC
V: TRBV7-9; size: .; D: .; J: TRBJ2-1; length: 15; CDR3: CASSLIKGFYNEQFF; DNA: TGTGCCAGCAGCTTAATAAAGGGGTTCTACAATGAGCAGTTCTTC
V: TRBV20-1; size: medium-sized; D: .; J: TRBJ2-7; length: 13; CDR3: CSPRRTSLYEQYF; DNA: TGCAGTCCCCGGCGGACGTCGCTCTACGAGCAGTACTTC
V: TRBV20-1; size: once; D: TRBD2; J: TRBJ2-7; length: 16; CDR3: CSAFARSGVSSYEQYF; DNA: TGCAGTGCTTTCGCCCGTAGCGGGGTTTCCTCCTACGAGCAGTACTTC
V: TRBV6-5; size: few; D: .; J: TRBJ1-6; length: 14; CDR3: CASSYRRGGSPLHF; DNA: TGTGCCAGCAGTTACCGGCGCGGGGGTTCACCCCTCCACTTT
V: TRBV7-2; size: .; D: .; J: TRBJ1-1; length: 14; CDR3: CASSLGRGSPEAFF; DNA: TGTGCCAGCAGCTTAGGAAGGGGTAGCCCTGAAGCTTTCTTT
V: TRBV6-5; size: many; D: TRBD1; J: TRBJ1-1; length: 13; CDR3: CASTDRGVTEAFF; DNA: TGTGCCAGCACCGACAGGGGGGTCACTGAAGCTTTCTTT
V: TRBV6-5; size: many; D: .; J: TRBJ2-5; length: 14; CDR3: CASSQQRTGETQYF; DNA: TGTGCCAGCAGCCAACAAAGGACGGGCGAGACCCAGTACTTC
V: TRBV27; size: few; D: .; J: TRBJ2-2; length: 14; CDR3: CASRRGRNTGELFF; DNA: TGTGCCAGCAGAAGGGGCAGGAACACCGGGGAGCTGTTTTTT
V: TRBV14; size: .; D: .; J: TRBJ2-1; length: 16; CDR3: CASSQDRMGSYNEQFF; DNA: TGTGCCAGCAGCCAAGACCGAATGGGATCCTACAATGAGCAGTTCTTC
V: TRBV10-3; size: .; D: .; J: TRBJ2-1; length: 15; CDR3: CAIRKALGSYNEQFF; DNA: TGTGCCATCCGTAAAGCGTTAGGCTCCTACAATGAGCAGTTCTTC
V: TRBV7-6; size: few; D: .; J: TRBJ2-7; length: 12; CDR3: CASSSTGTEQYF; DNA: TGTGCCAGCAGCTCGACAGGAACCGAGCAGTACTTC
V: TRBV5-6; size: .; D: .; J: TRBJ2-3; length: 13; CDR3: CASSFFSADTQYF; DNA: TGTGCCAGCAGCTTCTTTTCAGCAGATACGCAGTATTTT
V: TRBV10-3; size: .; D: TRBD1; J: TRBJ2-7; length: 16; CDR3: CAISADPGQKAHEQYF; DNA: TGTGCCATCAGTGCTGACCCGGGACAGAAGGCGCACGAGCAGTACTTC
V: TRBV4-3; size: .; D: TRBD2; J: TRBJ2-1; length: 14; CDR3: CASSPGLASSEQCF; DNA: TGCGCCAGCAGTCCGGGACTAGCGTCGAGTGAGCAGTGCTTC
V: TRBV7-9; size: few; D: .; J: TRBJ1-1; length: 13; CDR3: CASDTFMATEAFF; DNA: TGTGCCAGCGATACTTTCATGGCCACTGAAGCTTTCTTT
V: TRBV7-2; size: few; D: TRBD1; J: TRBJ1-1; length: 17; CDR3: CASSTPRDRGWNTEAFF; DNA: TGTGCCAGCAGCACCCCCCGCGACAGGGGTTGGAACACTGAAGCTTTCTTT
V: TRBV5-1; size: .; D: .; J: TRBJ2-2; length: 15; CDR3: CASSSTGIPPGELFF; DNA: TGCGCCAGCAGCTCCACAGGGATTCCCCCCGGGGAGCTGTTTTTT
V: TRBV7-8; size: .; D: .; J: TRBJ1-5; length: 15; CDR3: CASSLAVNSNQPQHF; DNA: TGTGCCAGCAGCTTAGCCGTGAATAGCAATCAGCCCCAGCATTTT
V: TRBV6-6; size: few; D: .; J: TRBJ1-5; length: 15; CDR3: CASIPGRGMGQPQHF; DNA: TGTGCCAGCATCCCCGGGAGAGGGATGGGTCAGCCCCAGCATTTT
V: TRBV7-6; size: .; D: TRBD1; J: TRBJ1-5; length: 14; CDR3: CASSLEQGGSAQHF; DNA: TGTGCCAGCAGCTTAGAACAGGGGGGATCGGCCCAGCATTTT
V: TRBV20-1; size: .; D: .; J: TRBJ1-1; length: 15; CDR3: CSARVGPGRGTEAFF; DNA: TGCAGTGCTAGAGTAGGGCCAGGCCGGGGCACTGAAGCTTTCTTT
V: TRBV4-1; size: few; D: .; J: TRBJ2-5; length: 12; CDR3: CASSQTRETQYF; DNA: TGCGCCAGCAGCCAAACTAGGGAGACCCAGTACTTC
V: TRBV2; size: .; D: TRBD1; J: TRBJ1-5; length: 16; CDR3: CASKKGDRKRNQPQHF; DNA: TGTGCCAGCAAAAAAGGGGACAGGAAACGAAATCAGCCCCAGCATTTT
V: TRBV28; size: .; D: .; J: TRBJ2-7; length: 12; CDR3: CASTLAQGEQYF; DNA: TGTGCCAGCACTCTAGCCCAGGGCGAGCAGTACTTC
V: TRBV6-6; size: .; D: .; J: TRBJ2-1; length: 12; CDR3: CASSYVANEQFF; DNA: TGTGCCAGCAGTTACGTGGCAAATGAGCAGTTCTTC
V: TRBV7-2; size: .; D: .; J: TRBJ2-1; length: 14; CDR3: CATRRDNSYNEQFF; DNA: TGTGCCACCAGGAGGGACAACTCCTACAATGAGCAGTTCTTC
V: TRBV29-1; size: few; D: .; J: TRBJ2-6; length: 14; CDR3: CSVGKGAGANVLTF; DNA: TGCAGCGTTGGTAAGGGAGCTGGGGCCAACGTCCTGACTTTC
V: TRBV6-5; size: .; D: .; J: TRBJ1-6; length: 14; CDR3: CASSPAGQNSPLHF; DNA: TGTGCCAGCAGTCCTGCGGGACAAAATTCACCCCTCCACTTT
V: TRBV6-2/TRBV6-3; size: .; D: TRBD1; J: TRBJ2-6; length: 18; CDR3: CASSPRAPTGTGANVLTF; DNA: TGTGCCAGCAGTCCCAGGGCCCCGACAGGGACTGGGGCCAACGTCCTGACTTTC
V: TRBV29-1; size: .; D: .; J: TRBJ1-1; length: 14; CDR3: CSVVEIRINTEAFF; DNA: TGCAGCGTTGTTGAGATCAGGATTAACACTGAAGCTTTCTTT
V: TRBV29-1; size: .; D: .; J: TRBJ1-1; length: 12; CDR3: CSVEIGRSEAFF; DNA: TGCAGCGTTGAGATAGGAAGGTCTGAAGCTTTCTTT
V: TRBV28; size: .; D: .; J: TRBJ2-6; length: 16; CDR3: CASTGLLSSGANVLTF; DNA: TGTGCCAGCACCGGACTACTGAGCTCTGGGGCCAACGTCCTGACTTTC
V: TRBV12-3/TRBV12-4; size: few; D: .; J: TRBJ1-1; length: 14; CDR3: CASSLEVQDTEAFF; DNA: TGTGCCAGCAGTTTAGAGGTACAGGACACTGAAGCTTTCTTT
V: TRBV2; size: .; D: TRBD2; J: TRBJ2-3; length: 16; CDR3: CASRPLLAGVGYTQYF; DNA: TGTGCCAGCAGGCCTTTACTAGCGGGAGTGGGGTATACGCAGTATTTT
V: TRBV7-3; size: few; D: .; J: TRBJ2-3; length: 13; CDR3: CASSPRTVYTQYF; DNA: TGTGCCAGCAGCCCCCGGACTGTTTATACGCAGTATTTT
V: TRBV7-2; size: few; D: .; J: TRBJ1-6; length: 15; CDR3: CASSLRRKNNSPLHF; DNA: TGTGCCAGCAGCTTGAGGCGAAAAAATAATTCACCCCTCCACTTT
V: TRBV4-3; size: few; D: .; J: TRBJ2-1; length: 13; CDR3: CASSQESPRVQFF; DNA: TGCGCCAGCAGCCAAGAATCGCCCAGAGTGCAGTTCTTC
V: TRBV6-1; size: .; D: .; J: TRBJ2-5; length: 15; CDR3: CASSYFQETQETQYF; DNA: TGTGCCAGCAGCTACTTTCAGGAAACCCAAGAGACCCAGTACTTC
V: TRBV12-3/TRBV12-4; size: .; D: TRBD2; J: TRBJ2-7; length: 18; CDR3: CASSSHQGGREGQYEQYF; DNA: TGTGCCAGCAGTTCCCATCAAGGGGGGCGGGAGGGCCAATACGAGCAGTACTTC
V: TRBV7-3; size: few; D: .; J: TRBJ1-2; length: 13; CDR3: CASSLPGGVGYTF; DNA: TGTGCCAGCAGCTTACCGGGTGGCGTTGGCTACACCTTC
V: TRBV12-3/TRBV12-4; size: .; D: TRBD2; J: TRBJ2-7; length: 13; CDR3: CASGLAGFYEQYF; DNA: TGTGCCAGCGGACTAGCGGGTTTTTACGAGCAGTACTTC
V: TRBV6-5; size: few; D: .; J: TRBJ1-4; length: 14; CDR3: CASSYQQGNEKLFF; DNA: TGTGCCAGCAGTTACCAACAGGGAAATGAAAAACTGTTTTTT
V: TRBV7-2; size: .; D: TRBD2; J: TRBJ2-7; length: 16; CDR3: CASQPITSGRAHEHYF; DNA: TGTGCCAGCCAACCGATTACTAGCGGGAGGGCCCACGAGCATTACTTC
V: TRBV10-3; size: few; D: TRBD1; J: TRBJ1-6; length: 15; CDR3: CAISESDRGHSPLHF; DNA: TGTGCCATCAGTGAGTCGGACAGGGGGCATTCACCCCTCCACTTT
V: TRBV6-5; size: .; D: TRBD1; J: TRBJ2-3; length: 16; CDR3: CASSYAPGTGSDTQYF; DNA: TGTGCCAGCAGTTACGCCCCCGGGACAGGGTCAGATACGCAGTATTTT